This section outlines one T cell receptor beta chain sequence together with its context. Some clones are missing from TCRdb's copy, which holds only in-frame ones; the method was immunoSEQ multiplex PCR. Among 35,000 to 45,000 clones, 91% were seen once, and the ten largest hold about 7.8%. This specimen belongs to a study of T cell changes during pregnancy in multiple sclerosis. The TCR was taken from a female donor with multiple sclerosis, enrolled in a pregnancy study. Source: CD8+ T cells from peripheral blood mononuclear cells, taken before pregnancy.

CDR3 amino acids: CASSSTPVWEQFF. CDR3 sequence (DNA): TGTGCCAGCAGCTCAACGCCAGTTTGGGAGCAGTTCTTC. V and J are TRBV7-9 and TRBJ2-1; no clear D. Per germline, CDR1 SEHNR and CDR2 FQNEAQ (reference sequence). V lost 4 bases, J lost 10 bases, and 14 bases lay in between. This CDR3 is 13 amino acids long. Looking up the rest from reference TRBV7-9 and TRBJ2-1 gives the full variable domain: DTGVSQNPRHKITKRGQNVTFRCDPISEHNRLYWYRQTLGQGPEFLTYFQNEAQLEKSRLLSDRFSAERPKGSFSTLEIQRTEQGDSAMYLCASSSTPVWEQFFGPGTRLTVL.